These 18 T cell receptor beta chains were all obtained from the same sample, sequenced in a study of T cell repertoires in cytomegalovirus infection. Their antigens are not known. TCRdb re-called the reads with MiXCR, one entry per CDR3 protein. The sample gives approximately 300,000 distinct CDR3 sequences, 25% to 30% of which show up once; around 20% is in the top ten. This specimen consisted of cultured PBMCs, obtained from culture after CMV antigen stimulation. The receptors were gathered from a human donor in good health (CMV status not recorded). Some clones in this sample may be carry-over from other donors' samples.

This clonotype was seen only a few times. The chain combines TRBV15 with TRBJ1-6; 8 bases map to TRBD1. This CDR3 contains 14 residues. Per germline, CDR1 LNHNV and CDR2 YYDKDF (reference sequence). Germline trimming cut 5 bases from V and 7 bases from J; bases unmatched to any gene: 4. The CDR3 reads CATSARTGNSPLHF. Written as DNA, the CDR3 is TGTGCCACCAGCGCAAGGACAGGGAATTCACCCCTCCACTTT.

The chain carries TRBV7-2 and TRBJ2-7, with 8 bases that match TRBD2. Germline values: CDR1 SGHTA, CDR2 FQGNSA. V shed 5 bases, J shed 3 bases, and the junction held 18 bases outside the gene matches. The CDR3 extends over 18 amino acids. CDR3 loop: CASSRRVAGLPIVYEQYF. In nucleotides, the CDR3 is TGTGCCAGCAGCCGCCGAGTAGCGGGACTACCTATCGTCTACGAGCAGTACTTC.

The chain carries TRBV10-3 and TRBJ2-2; TRBD2 aligns across 8 bases. CDR1 is ENHRY and CDR2 is SYGVKD in the germline V gene. The CDR3 has 13 residues. V lost 4 bases and J lost 8; bases outside the gene matches: 3. CDR3 amino acids: CAISAGTSGELFF. The CDR3 DNA sequence: TGTGCCATCAGTGCTGGGACTAGTGGGGAGCTGTTTTTT.

This clonotype appeared a few times. This chain connects TRBV5-1 to TRBJ2-6; TRBD1 is a possible D gene (6 bases). This CDR3 contains 16 residues. The V gene lost 3 bases and the J gene lost 1 base, with 11 bases spanning the gap. CDR1 and CDR2 from the germline V gene are SGHRS and YFSETQ. DNA of the CDR3: TGCGCCAGCAGCTCGTTACAGGGTTCTGGGGCCAACGTCCTGACTTTC. Protein product: CASSSLQGSGANVLTF.

The CDR3 region has the DNA TGTGCCAGCAGCTTGCGTCGGGTGGGCGTTGGAGAGACCCAGTACTTC. It encodes CASSLRRVGVGETQYF. The V call is TRBV5-6, the J call TRBJ2-5; D unclear. Germline CDR1 reads SGHDT; CDR2 reads YYEEEE. Trimming pared 1 base from V and 4 bases from J, leaving 17 bases between. This CDR3 is built from 16 residues.

A remark on this clonotype: Given a much more abundant clone one base away, this may be a read error. The chain couples TRBV12-3 or TRBV12-4 to TRBJ2-7; TRBD1 matches at 11 bases. The CDR3 sequence is 14 residues long. CDR3 sequence: CVSSLDRGRYEQYF. Written as DNA, the CDR3 is TGTGTCAGCAGCCTGGACAGGGGGCGATACGAGCAGTACTTC.

The table lists this clonotype with a few counts. The chain uses TRBV7-8 and TRBJ2-1; TRBD2 matches at 7 bases. V shed 5 bases, J shed 9 bases, and the junction held 4 bases outside the gene matches. This CDR3 has 12 residues. Germline CDR1 SGHVS, CDR2 FQNEAQ. The CDR3 protein is CASSEVAGEQFF. DNA for the CDR3: TGTGCCAGCAGCGAAGTAGCGGGTGAGCAGTTCTTC. The full variable domain, with the rest looked up from reference TRBV7-8 and TRBJ2-1, is GAGVSQSPRYKVAKRGQDVALRCDPISGHVSLFWYQQALGQGPEFLTYFQNEAQLDKSGLPSDRFFAERPEGSVSTLKIQRTQQEDSAVYLCASSEVAGEQFFGPGTRLTVL.

The chain joins TRBV7-9 to TRBJ1-5, with TRBD1 matching over 10 bases. CDR3 length: 16 residues. Germline lookup yields CDR1 SEHNR and CDR2 FQNEAQ (reference sequence). The V and J ends lost 5 bases and 5 bases, in that order; junction bases with no gene match: 9. The CDR3, as DNA: TGTGCCAGCAGCCCCATTGGGACAGGGGATCATCAGCCCCAGCATTTT. This encodes CASSPIGTGDHQPQHF.

The sample holds a few counts of this clonotype. The rearrangement joins TRBV7-9 to TRBJ1-1, with a tentative D call TRBD1 (6 bases). Trimming stripped 10 bases from V and 5 bases from J, with 17 bases between. From germline, CDR1 is SEHNR and CDR2 FQNEAQ (reference sequence). CDR3 size: 13 residues. The CDR3 coding sequence is TGTGCCACACCAGATGGCAGGGGAACTGAAGCTTTCTTT. Its protein is CATPDGRGTEAFF.

The rearrangement uses TRBV7-8 and TRBJ2-5; TRBD1 is a possible D gene (6 bases). CDR3 length: 15 amino acids. The germline V gene encodes CDR1 SGHVS and CDR2 FQNEAQ. V shed 3 bases and J shed 4 bases, with 15 bases lying between them. The DNA for the CDR3 is TGTGCCAGCAGCTTTCCCGTCAGGGGAGCAGAGACCCAGTACTTC. Its protein is CASSFPVRGAETQYF.

The V gene is TRBV6-8, the J gene TRBJ2-2; perhaps TRBD1 as D (6 bases). From germline, CDR1 is MNHGY and CDR2 SAAAGT. This CDR3 has 17 residues. With 1 base removed from V and 4 bases from J, the gap between germline ends came to 16 bases. The CDR3 sequence: CASSYFPPARGTGELFF. CDR3 DNA sequence: TGTGCCAGCAGTTACTTTCCCCCGGCCAGGGGCACCGGGGAGCTGTTTTTT.

This clonotype was seen a handful of times. The rearrangement links TRBV7-3 to TRBJ1-1, with D maybe TRBD1 (6 bases). V was clipped by 0 bases and J by 1 base, with 12 bases between them. The CDR3 consists of 16 residues. Germline V CDR1 and CDR2: SGHTA, FQGTGA. The CDR3 region is CASSLTGHTQNTEAFF. CDR3 coding DNA: TGTGCCAGCAGCTTAACGGGACACACCCAGAACACTGAAGCTTTCTTT.

The table lists this clonotype with many counts. This chain links TRBV7-2 with TRBJ2-7, with a possible D match to TRBD1 (6 bases). The germline CDR1 and CDR2 sequences are SGHTA and FQGNSA. CDR3 length equals 15 residues. Trimming shortened V by 5 bases and J by 3 bases, and 17 bases separated the two germline ends. The CDR3 here is CASSPLLGTNYEQYF. For the CDR3, the DNA is TGTGCCAGCAGCCCCCTACTAGGGACAAACTACGAGCAGTACTTC.

This clonotype has more than one count but fewer than ten. CDR3 sequence: CASRAYRSGKGNIQYF. The CDR3 DNA sequence: TGTGCCAGCAGGGCGTATAGGAGCGGGAAGGGAAACATTCAGTACTTC. The V gene is TRBV28, the J gene TRBJ2-4; 7 positions agree with TRBD2. V shed 6 bases and J 6 bases; nucleotides not matched to a gene: 14. CDR3 length: 16 amino acids. Germline V lookup: CDR1 MDHEN, CDR2 SYDVKM.

This clonotype appeared a single time. This chain links TRBV19 with TRBJ2-1; 7 positions match TRBD2. The CDR3 is 17 residues long. Looked up from germline, CDR1 is LNHDA and CDR2 is SQIVND (reference sequence). J gave up 3 bases and V 5 bases, and 13 bases lay outside the gene matches. The CDR3 region is CASSPRGAGASYNEQFF. The CDR3 DNA reads TGTGCCAGTAGTCCACGAGGGGCGGGAGCAAGCTACAATGAGCAGTTCTTC.

This clonotype was recorded a few times. The V gene is TRBV11-2, the J gene TRBJ1-1; D is undetermined. The CDR3 loop spans 16 amino acids. Germline assignment: CDR1 SGHAT and CDR2 FQNNGV. Trimming took 0 bases from V and 0 from J, leaving 11 bases between them. The CDR3: CASSLDLGQVNTEAFF. CDR3 DNA: TGTGCCAGCAGCTTAGATCTTGGGCAGGTGAACACTGAAGCTTTCTTT.

The V and J genes are TRBV10-3 and TRBJ1-5, with 7 bases fitting TRBD1. With 10 bases clipped from V and 6 bases from J, the junction kept 9 bases outside the gene matches. CDR3 length: 13 amino acids. Germline-derived CDR1 and CDR2 are ENHRY and SYGVKD. This chain's CDR3 is CASGTDYGQPQHF. For the CDR3, the DNA is TGTGCCAGCGGGACAGATTATGGTCAGCCCCAGCATTTT.

The chain carries TRBV5-3 and TRBJ2-1; D is undetermined. TRBV5-3 is filed as an ORF, its function uncertain. V lost 8 bases and J 9 bases, leaving 12 bases between the germline ends. The CDR3 extends over 11 amino acids. The CDR3 region is CASPEGGEQFF. The CDR3 nucleotides are TGTGCCAGTCCGGAAGGTGGTGAGCAGTTCTTC.